A selection of T cell receptor beta chains follows, all from one sample in a study of cytomegalovirus exposure and HLA in healthy donors. Libraries were prepared by immunoSEQ multiplex PCR; TCRdb keeps only in-frame clonotypes and omits some of them. The profile covers roughly 88,000 clones, with around 80% appearing a single time and around 5% taken by the ten largest. Material: PBMCs. The source is a man aged 30-40 years in good health and CMV-seropositive. The CDR3 runs from the conserved cysteine through the conserved F or W. Each record gives: J gene, D gene, clone size, V gene, CDR3 protein, CDR3 DNA. A D gene is named only where the DNA matches it firmly. A row's size may be missing; if present it is once, few, many or a size class.

>TRBJ2-1|.|.|TRBV6-4
CATSRGKSYNEQFF
TGTGCCACCTCCAGAGGGAAGTCCTACAATGAGCAGTTCTTC
>TRBJ1-2|.|.|TRBV5-4
CASSLGRRGQANYGYTF
TGTGCCAGCAGCTTGGGAAGGAGGGGCCAGGCTAACTATGGCTACACCTTC
>TRBJ1-1|.|.|TRBV4-1
CASSPSLRVRITEAFF
TGCGCCAGCAGCCCCTCACTCAGGGTTCGGATCACTGAAGCTTTCTTT
>TRBJ1-3|.|.|TRBV19
CASSPRRSPSGNTIYF
TGTGCCAGTAGTCCTCGGAGGTCGCCCTCTGGAAACACCATATATTTT
>TRBJ2-7|TRBD2|.|TRBV30
CAWTSGSYEQYF
TGTGCCTGGACTAGCGGGAGCTACGAGCAGTACTTC
>TRBJ2-1|TRBD2|.|TRBV7-6
CASSPTGLAGGRNEQFF
TGTGCCAGCAGCCCCACTGGACTAGCGGGAGGGAGGAATGAGCAGTTCTTC
>TRBJ1-1|TRBD1|.|TRBV19
CASSTLDRGKVNTEAFF
TGTGCCAGTAGTACCCTGGACAGGGGTAAGGTGAACACTGAAGCTTTCTTT
>TRBJ1-1|.|once|TRBV28
CAGSYLVLPSVEAFF
TGTGCCGGCAGTTATCTAGTCCTCCCCTCCGTTGAAGCTTTCTTT
>TRBJ2-1|.|.|TRBV4-2
CASSQDSSYNEQFF
TGTGCCAGCAGCCAAGATAGCTCCTACAATGAGCAGTTCTTC
>TRBJ1-1|.|.|TRBV5-1
CASSLYWGAEAFF
TGCGCCAGCAGCTTGTATTGGGGGGCTGAAGCTTTCTTT
>TRBJ1-4|TRBD1|.|TRBV5-1
CASSLQGNNEKLFF
TGCGCCAGCAGCTTACAGGGGAATAATGAAAAACTGTTTTTT
>TRBJ1-1|.|.|TRBV28
CASSPHLAGTEAFF
TGTGCCAGCAGTCCCCACCTTGCCGGCACTGAAGCTTTCTTT
>TRBJ1-6|TRBD1|few|TRBV28
CASRAQGQGNSPLHF
TGTGCCAGCAGGGCACAGGGACAGGGTAATTCACCCCTCCACTTT
>TRBJ1-1|.|.|TRBV6-5
CAISLRSMNTEAFF
TGTGCCATCTCTCTCAGGTCAATGAACACTGAAGCTTTCTTT
>TRBJ1-3|.|.|TRBV7-9
CASSFGAFSGNTIYF
TGTGCCAGCAGCTTTGGAGCGTTCTCTGGAAACACCATATATTTT
>TRBJ2-7|TRBD1|.|TRBV7-9
CASSGPGQGNEQYF
TGTGCCAGCAGCGGACCGGGACAGGGTAACGAGCAGTACTTC
>TRBJ2-7|TRBD2|.|TRBV5-1
CASSRTSGSYEQYF
TGCGCCAGCAGCCGGACTAGCGGTTCGTACGAGCAGTACTTC
>TRBJ2-2|TRBD1|.|TRBV7-3
CATGQGDTGELFF
TGTGCCACCGGACAGGGGGACACCGGGGAGCTGTTTTTT
>TRBJ2-5|TRBD2|.|TRBV14
CASSQYSGGPQETQYF
TGTGCCAGCAGCCAATACAGCGGGGGCCCCCAAGAGACCCAGTACTTC
>TRBJ2-7|.|.|TRBV6-6
CASRTSHSYEQYF
TGTGCCAGCAGAACTAGCCATTCCTACGAGCAGTACTTC
>TRBJ2-1|.|.|TRBV7-9
CASTQSRLWFF
TGTGCCAGCACCCAAAGCCGCTTGTGGTTCTTC
>TRBJ1-2|.|.|TRBV7-9
CSSSLSRGPANYGYTF
TGTTCCAGCAGCTTGAGCAGGGGTCCCGCTAACTATGGCTACACCTTC
>TRBJ1-1|TRBD1|.|TRBV7-8
CASSLALRQGFSEAFF
TGTGCCAGCAGCTTAGCGCTTAGACAGGGGTTTTCTGAAGCTTTCTTT
>TRBJ2-1|TRBD2|.|TRBV9
CASSVGLAGVLRGYNEQFF
TGTGCCAGCAGCGTCGGACTAGCGGGGGTCTTACGAGGGTACAATGAGCAGTTCTTC
>TRBJ1-6|.|.|TRBV27
CASSLAGYSPLHF
TGTGCCAGCAGTTTAGCAGGGTATTCACCCCTCCACTTT
>TRBJ1-2|.|.|TRBV6-5
CASSYGFGGAGGYTF
TGTGCCAGCAGTTATGGTTTTGGGGGGGCTGGTGGCTACACCTTC